This is a list of T cell receptor beta chains from one sample in a study of blood T cells in healthy people across ages. TCRdb redid the calling of the 5' RACE reads with MiXCR, one entry per CDR3 protein. The sample includes 1.4 million to 1.5 million distinct CDR3 sequences, 42% of them seen just once. Source material: blood. All receptors come from a woman aged 18-29 years in good health. Both conserved end residues are part of each CDR3. The order of the fields is V gene, J gene, clone size, CDR3 protein. Only part of the rows carry a size: once, few, many, or a class if the clone is expanded.

>TRBV5-5|TRBJ2-1|NA
CASSLYPTDEQFF
>TRBV5-1|TRBJ2-1|few
CASSLIRSTSGSIHEQFF
>TRBV10-3|TRBJ2-5|NA
CAISELDRMMGETQYF
>TRBV2|TRBJ2-7|few
CASIGTRGGYEQYF
>TRBV7-9|NA|few
CASSSGTTVFGTQYF
>TRBV7-9|TRBJ1-1|few
CASLGRAANTEAFF
>TRBV2|NA|NA
CASSEARGYQETQFF
>TRBV4-1|TRBJ2-7|few
CASSQRADPYEQYF
>TRBV6-1|TRBJ2-6|NA
CASSEKGQRRSGANVLTF
>TRBV27|TRBJ2-7|many
CASSLSASYEQYF
>TRBV6-1|TRBJ2-3|NA
CASSEGGWSDTQYF
>TRBV20-1|TRBJ1-6|NA
CSAADYRDSPLHF
>TRBV5-1|TRBJ2-7|NA
CASSNPGQGAEQYF
>TRBV24-1|TRBJ2-5|NA
CATAHGTIETQYF
>TRBV3-1|TRBJ2-1|NA
CASSHWTGLAANNEQFF
>TRBV2|TRBJ1-1|NA
CASSEGPGGYTEAFF
>TRBV11-2|TRBJ2-3|few
CASSLELRGITDTQYF
>TRBV29-1|TRBJ2-5|NA
CSVDLTGYQETQYF
>TRBV7-2|TRBJ2-7|few
CASSLGELEQYF
>TRBV7-2|TRBJ2-7|few
CASSLAKDSSYEQYF
>TRBV10-3|TRBJ2-3|few
CAISPGTENTQYF
>TRBV5-1|TRBJ1-5|few
CASSLIGGTNQPQHF
>TRBV12-3/TRBV12-4|TRBJ1-2|few
CASSTSLGGYTF
>TRBV6-2/TRBV6-3|TRBJ2-4|few
CASSTPGIVNIQYF
>TRBV12-3/TRBV12-4|TRBJ2-1|NA
CASTQEISSSYNEQFF
>TRBV12-3/TRBV12-4|TRBJ2-3|few
CASRPTSGLTDTQYF
>TRBV4-1|TRBJ2-1|NA
CASSRPGGWEQFF
>TRBV6-2/TRBV6-3|NA|few
CASELSAYNEQYF
>TRBV7-2|TRBJ1-5|NA
CASSLLTGGSQPQHF
>TRBV9|TRBJ2-1|NA
CASSPSGTLYNEQFF
>TRBV30|TRBJ1-2|NA
CAWSTRQGMGGYTF
>TRBV6-6|TRBJ2-4|NA
CASSWGLDTKNIQYF
>TRBV3-1|TRBJ2-5|few
CASSQPRGEETQYF
>TRBV7-3|TRBJ2-1|NA
CASSLDGRGGKDEQFF
>TRBV6-1|TRBJ1-1|NA
CASIRGARESEAFF
>TRBV27|TRBJ1-2|NA
CASSWRRYGYTF
>TRBV10-3|TRBJ1-1|few
CAISESPGQGRAFF